The 5 T cell receptor beta chains in this list originate from one sample, sequenced in a study of blood T cell repertoires in COVID-19. Clones were read by immunoSEQ multiplex PCR, and TCRdb kept only the in-frame ones, dropping some. The repertoire has under 150,000 clones, almost 85% of them found once; the top ten carry approximately 7.6%. The sequenced material came from peripheral blood. The source is a man aged 65-85 years with active or convalescent COVID-19.

The genes are TRBV29-1 and TRBJ2-1, with D maybe TRBD2 (7 bases). Deletions cut 1 base from V and 7 bases from J, with 14 bases between. This CDR3 has 14 residues. CDR1 is SQVTM, CDR2 ANQGSEA, per germline. The CDR3 DNA sequence: TGCAGCGTTGAAGTGGGGGGGCCGTGGAATGAGCAGTTCTTC. It specifies CSVEVGGPWNEQFF.

Of note for this clone: Being one base from a much bigger clone, this may be a read error. The chain uses TRBV28 and TRBJ2-1; D not resolved. CDR1 and CDR2 from the germline V gene are MDHEN and SYDVKM. The CDR3 runs to 14 residues. V was cut by 2 bases and J by 3 bases, with 8 bases left in between. Here the CDR3 DNA reads TGTGCCAGCAGTTTAAGGCAGGACTACAATGAGCAGTTCTTC. The encoded protein is CASSLRQDYNEQFF.

The V gene is TRBV3-1 (or the pseudogene TRBV3-2), the J gene TRBJ2-3, with TRBD2 identical over 10 bases. CDR1 is LGHDT, CDR2 YNNKEL, per germline (reference sequence). CDR3 length: 16 residues. V gave up 0 bases and J gave up 4 bases; unmatched junction bases: 4. CDR3 sequence: CASSQDLSGGADTQYF. CDR3 DNA sequence: TGTGCCAGCAGCCAAGACCTCAGCGGGGGGGCAGATACGCAGTATTTT.

The chain recombines TRBV6-5 with TRBJ1-1, with a possible D match to TRBD1 (5 bases). The CDR3 contains 13 residues. Germline CDR1 MNHEY, CDR2 SVGAGI. The ends were cut back, 10 bases at V and 0 bases at J, with 12 bases in the middle. CDR3 region: CATSGVMNTEAFF. CDR3 DNA sequence: TGTGCCACCTCGGGGGTCATGAACACTGAAGCTTTCTTT.

This rearrangement joins TRBV7-2 to TRBJ1-2, with D possibly matching TRBD1 (5 bases). CDR1 and CDR2 from the germline V gene are SGHTA and FQGNSA. Trimming took 2 bases from V and 3 from J, leaving 10 bases between them. The CDR3 has 14 amino acids. This chain's CDR3 is CASSLKGVDYGYTF. The CDR3 nucleotides are TGTGCCAGCAGCTTAAAAGGGGTGGACTATGGCTACACCTTC.